Listed below are T cell receptor beta chains from one sample, sequenced in a study of blood T cell repertoires in COVID-19. Profiled with immunoSEQ multiplex PCR; TCRdb holds only in-frame clones, not every one. This table holds fewer than 300,000 clones, 88% found once. Sequenced material: peripheral blood. These receptors all stem from a woman in her 30s with acute or convalescent COVID-19. CDR3s include the opening cysteine and the closing phenylalanine or tryptophan. A D gene is named only where the DNA matches it firmly. Rows may omit the clone size; those that give it use once, few, many or a size class.

CDR3nt: TGCGCCAGCAGCTTCGGACAGGGTTCCTACGAGCAGTACTTC; CDR3aa: CASSFGQGSYEQYF; len: 14; j_gene: TRBJ2-7; v_gene: TRBV5-1; d_gene: TRBD1; abundance: .
CDR3nt: TGTGCCAGCAGTGAAGCCCTCAGGGGGCTAGCTTTCTTT; CDR3aa: CASSEALRGLAFF; len: 13; j_gene: TRBJ1-1; v_gene: TRBV6-1; d_gene: TRBD1; abundance: .
CDR3nt: TGTGCCGGAAATAACAGGTTATACTATGGCTACACCTTC; CDR3aa: CAGNNRLYYGYTF; len: 13; j_gene: TRBJ1-2; v_gene: TRBV30; d_gene: .; abundance: few
CDR3nt: TGTGCCAGCAGCTTACGTATCGGAGTCAGACCGAGCTACAATGAGCAGTTCTTC; CDR3aa: CASSLRIGVRPSYNEQFF; len: 18; j_gene: TRBJ2-1; v_gene: TRBV13; d_gene: .; abundance: .
CDR3nt: TGTGCCAGCAGCCTCGCCCGACAGGGGGCAAGGGGCTACACCTTC; CDR3aa: CASSLARQGARGYTF; len: 15; j_gene: TRBJ1-2; v_gene: TRBV7-2; d_gene: TRBD1; abundance: .
CDR3nt: TGTGCCAGCAGTCCAGGGGATCGCACCTACAATGAGCAGTTCTTC; CDR3aa: CASSPGDRTYNEQFF; len: 15; j_gene: TRBJ2-1; v_gene: TRBV6-2/TRBV6-3; d_gene: .; abundance: few
CDR3nt: TGTGCCTGGAATTCTGGGGCTGGCTACACCTTC; CDR3aa: CAWNSGAGYTF; len: 11; j_gene: TRBJ1-2; v_gene: TRBV30; d_gene: .; abundance: .
CDR3nt: TGTGCCAGCAGCGTAGCTCCTCGCCCCGGGACAGCAAATCAATCCTCAATCTATGGCTACACCTTC; CDR3aa: CASSVAPRPGTANQSSIYGYTF; len: 22; j_gene: TRBJ1-2; v_gene: TRBV9; d_gene: TRBD1; abundance: .
CDR3nt: TGTGCCAGCAGACCCCCGGGGGGCCAAAGGACTGAAGCTTTCTTT; CDR3aa: CASRPPGGQRTEAFF; len: 15; j_gene: TRBJ1-1; v_gene: TRBV6-5; d_gene: .; abundance: .
CDR3nt: TGTGCCAGCAGCTTAGGGGGGGTATACGAGCAGTACTTC; CDR3aa: CASSLGGVYEQYF; len: 13; j_gene: TRBJ2-7; v_gene: TRBV11-2; d_gene: .; abundance: .
CDR3nt: TGTGCCAGCAAGATCCGGGAGGGCCACACCGGGGAGCTGTTTTTT; CDR3aa: CASKIREGHTGELFF; len: 15; j_gene: TRBJ2-2; v_gene: TRBV19; d_gene: TRBD2; abundance: .
CDR3nt: TGTGCCAGCAGCCAGGTCATTTGGCCCACTGAAGCTTTCTTT; CDR3aa: CASSQVIWPTEAFF; len: 14; j_gene: TRBJ1-1; v_gene: TRBV14; d_gene: .; abundance: few
CDR3nt: TGTGCCAGCAACCAGATAGGTGGGACTCTAGATACGCAGTATTTT; CDR3aa: CASNQIGGTLDTQYF; len: 15; j_gene: TRBJ2-3; v_gene: TRBV11-2; d_gene: .; abundance: once
CDR3nt: TGCGCCAGCAGCCCCGCAGGGGGCGCCGTCTCTGGAAACACCATATATTTT; CDR3aa: CASSPAGGAVSGNTIYF; len: 17; j_gene: TRBJ1-3; v_gene: TRBV5-1; d_gene: TRBD1; abundance: .
CDR3nt: TGCGCCAGCAGCTTGGCCGGGGGACTCTCTGGAAACACCATATATTTT; CDR3aa: CASSLAGGLSGNTIYF; len: 16; j_gene: TRBJ1-3; v_gene: TRBV5-1; d_gene: .; abundance: .
CDR3nt: TGTGCCACCAGTGATTTCAGGGGTGAAGCTTTCTTT; CDR3aa: CATSDFRGEAFF; len: 12; j_gene: TRBJ1-1; v_gene: TRBV24-1; d_gene: .; abundance: .
CDR3nt: TGCAGCGTTGAACAGGGTGGGCTTAATGAAAAACTGTTTTTT; CDR3aa: CSVEQGGLNEKLFF; len: 14; j_gene: TRBJ1-4; v_gene: TRBV29-1; d_gene: .; abundance: few
CDR3nt: TGCGCCAGCAGCTTCAAGGGGCGCACAGATACGCAGTATTTT; CDR3aa: CASSFKGRTDTQYF; len: 14; j_gene: TRBJ2-3; v_gene: TRBV5-1; d_gene: .; abundance: .
CDR3nt: TGTGCCAGCAGCGCGACAGGGCATGGCTACACCTTC; CDR3aa: CASSATGHGYTF; len: 12; j_gene: TRBJ1-2; v_gene: TRBV7-9; d_gene: TRBD1; abundance: .
CDR3nt: TGTGCCAGCAGCCCCAGGGACAGGGACTACGAGCAGTACTTC; CDR3aa: CASSPRDRDYEQYF; len: 14; j_gene: TRBJ2-7; v_gene: TRBV9; d_gene: TRBD1; abundance: .
CDR3nt: TGTGCCAGCAGCCAACAGTTGTATAGCAATCAGCCCCAGCATTTT; CDR3aa: CASSQQLYSNQPQHF; len: 15; j_gene: TRBJ1-5; v_gene: TRBV3-1/TRBV3-2; d_gene: .; abundance: .
CDR3nt: TGCGCCAGCAGCCAAGAAAGGCTAGCGGGAGGGCCCCTCTACAATGAGCAGTTCTTC; CDR3aa: CASSQERLAGGPLYNEQFF; len: 19; j_gene: TRBJ2-1; v_gene: TRBV4-3; d_gene: TRBD2; abundance: .
CDR3nt: TGTGCCAGCAGCTTAGTAGGCTCTAGCGGGAGGGCCCCCGAGACCCAGTACTTC; CDR3aa: CASSLVGSSGRAPETQYF; len: 18; j_gene: TRBJ2-5; v_gene: TRBV7-2; d_gene: TRBD2; abundance: .